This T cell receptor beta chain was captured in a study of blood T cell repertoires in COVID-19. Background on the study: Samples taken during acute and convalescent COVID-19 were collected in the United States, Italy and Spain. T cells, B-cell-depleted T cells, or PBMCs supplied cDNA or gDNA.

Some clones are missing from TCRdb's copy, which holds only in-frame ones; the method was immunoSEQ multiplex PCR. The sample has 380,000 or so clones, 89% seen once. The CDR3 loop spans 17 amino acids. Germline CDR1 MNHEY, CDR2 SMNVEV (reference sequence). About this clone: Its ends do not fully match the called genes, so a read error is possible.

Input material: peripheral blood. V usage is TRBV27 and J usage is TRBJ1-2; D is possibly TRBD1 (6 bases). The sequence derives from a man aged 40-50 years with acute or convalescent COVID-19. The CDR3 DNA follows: TGTGCCAGCAGTGTATCCCAAAGGACAGCCTCTAACTATGGCTACACCTTC. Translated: CASSVSQRTASNYGYTF.